The clone carrying this TCR beta chain was found many times. This record belongs to a study of T cells after yellow fever vaccination. V lost 6 bases and J lost 0, with 18 bases in between. Germline V gives CDR1 LNHDA, CDR2 SQIVND (reference sequence). This CDR3 has 16 residues. Conversion of TCR transcripts into cDNA relied on 5'RACE template switching, which added a universal primer site and UMIs. Using its own MiXCR run on the 5' RACE reads, TCRdb lists one record per CDR3 protein. The sample contains hundreds of thousands of distinct CDR3 sequences, roughly 8.7% of which appear only once. The chain uses TRBV19 and TRBJ2-7, with D perhaps being TRBD1 or TRBD2 (5 bases each). The TCR originated in a man aged 18-30 years who received the YFV17D yellow fever vaccine. The sample in question was CD4+ T cells sorted from PBMCs, obtained 5 days after the yellow fever booster vaccination. DNA for the CDR3: TGTGCCAGTAGCACTTGGCTGCCAGGGAGCTCCTACGAGCAGTACTTC. This codes for CASSTWLPGSSYEQYF.